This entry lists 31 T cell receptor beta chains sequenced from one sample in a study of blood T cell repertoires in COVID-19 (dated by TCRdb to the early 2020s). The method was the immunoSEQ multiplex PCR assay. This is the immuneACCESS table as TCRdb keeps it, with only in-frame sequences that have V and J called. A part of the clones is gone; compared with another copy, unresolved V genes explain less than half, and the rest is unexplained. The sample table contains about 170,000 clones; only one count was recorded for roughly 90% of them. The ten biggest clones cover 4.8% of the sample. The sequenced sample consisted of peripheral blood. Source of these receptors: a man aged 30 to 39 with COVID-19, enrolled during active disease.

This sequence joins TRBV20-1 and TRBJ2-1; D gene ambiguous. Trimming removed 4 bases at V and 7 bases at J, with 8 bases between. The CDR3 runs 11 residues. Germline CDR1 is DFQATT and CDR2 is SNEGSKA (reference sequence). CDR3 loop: CSANSRNEQFF. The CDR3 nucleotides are TGCAGTGCTAACTCGCGTAATGAGCAGTTCTTC.

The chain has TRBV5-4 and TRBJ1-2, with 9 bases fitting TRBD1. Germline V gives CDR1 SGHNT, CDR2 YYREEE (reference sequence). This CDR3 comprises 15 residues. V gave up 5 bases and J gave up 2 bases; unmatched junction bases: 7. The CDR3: CASSTPGTGNYGYTF. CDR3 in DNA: TGTGCCAGCAGTACCCCCGGGACAGGGAACTATGGCTACACCTTC.

The DNA of the CDR3 is TGTGCCAGCAGCATCGGACAGGGCAGAATGAACACTGAAGCTTTCTTT. Residues: CASSIGQGRMNTEAFF. The chain links TRBV5-4 to TRBJ1-1; 8 bases agree with TRBD1. With 4 bases clipped from V and 0 bases from J, the junction kept 8 bases outside the gene matches. CDR1 is SGHNT, CDR2 YYREEE, per germline (reference sequence). There are 16 residues in the CDR3.

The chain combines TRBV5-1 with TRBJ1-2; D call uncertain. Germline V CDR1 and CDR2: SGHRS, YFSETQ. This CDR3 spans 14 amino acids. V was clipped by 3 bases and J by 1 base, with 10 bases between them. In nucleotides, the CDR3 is TGCGCCAGCAGCTCGGGTCGCCGTAACTATGGCTACACCTTC. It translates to CASSSGRRNYGYTF.

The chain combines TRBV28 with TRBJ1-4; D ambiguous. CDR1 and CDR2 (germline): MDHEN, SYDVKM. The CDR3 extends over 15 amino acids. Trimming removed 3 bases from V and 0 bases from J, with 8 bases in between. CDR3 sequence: CASSFHGATNEKLFF. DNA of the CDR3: TGTGCCAGCAGTTTCCACGGGGCAACTAATGAAAAACTGTTTTTT. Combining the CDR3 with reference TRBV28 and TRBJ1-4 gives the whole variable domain DVKVTQSSRYLVKRTGEKVFLECVQDMDHENMFWYRQDPGLGLRLIYFSYDVKMKEKGDIPEGYSVSREKKERFSLILESASTNQTSMYLCASSFHGATNEKLFFGSGTQLSVL.

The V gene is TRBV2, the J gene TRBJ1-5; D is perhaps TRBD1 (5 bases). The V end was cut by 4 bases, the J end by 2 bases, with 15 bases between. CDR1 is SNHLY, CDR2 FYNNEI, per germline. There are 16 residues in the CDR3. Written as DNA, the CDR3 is TGTGCCAGCAGTGGGGTATCACGGGGGGGCAATCAGCCCCAGCATTTT. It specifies CASSGVSRGGNQPQHF.

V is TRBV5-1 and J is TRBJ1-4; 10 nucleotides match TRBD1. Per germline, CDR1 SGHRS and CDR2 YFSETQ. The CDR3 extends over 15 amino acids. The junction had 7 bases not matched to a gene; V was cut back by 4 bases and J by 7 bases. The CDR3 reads CASSPTRTGGEKLFF. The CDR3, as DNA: TGCGCCAGCAGCCCCACCCGGACAGGGGGTGAAAAACTGTTTTTT.

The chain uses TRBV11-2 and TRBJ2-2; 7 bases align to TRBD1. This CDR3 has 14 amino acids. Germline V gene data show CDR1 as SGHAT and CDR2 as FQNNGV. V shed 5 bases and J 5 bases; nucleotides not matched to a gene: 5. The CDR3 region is CASSRQGSTGELFF. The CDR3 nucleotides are TGTGCCAGCAGCCGACAGGGATCAACCGGGGAGCTGTTTTTT.

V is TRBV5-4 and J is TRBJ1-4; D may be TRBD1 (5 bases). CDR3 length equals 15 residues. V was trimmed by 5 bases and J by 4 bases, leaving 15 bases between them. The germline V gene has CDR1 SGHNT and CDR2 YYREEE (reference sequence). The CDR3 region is CASSIDSIDNEKLFF. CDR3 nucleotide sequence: TGTGCCAGCAGTATCGACAGTATAGATAATGAAAAACTGTTTTTT.

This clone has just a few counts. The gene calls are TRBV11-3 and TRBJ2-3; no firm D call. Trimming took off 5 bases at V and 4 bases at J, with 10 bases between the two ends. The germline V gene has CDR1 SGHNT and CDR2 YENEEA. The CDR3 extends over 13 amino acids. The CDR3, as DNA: TGTGCCAGCAGCCCCTCAGGTGCAGATACGCAGTATTTT. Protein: CASSPSGADTQYF.

CDR3 sequence: CSVRGPYEQYF. CDR3 DNA: TGCAGCGTTCGGGGTCCCTACGAGCAGTACTTC. V is TRBV29-1 and J is TRBJ2-7; tentative D call: TRBD2 (5 bases). CDR3 length: 11 residues. The germline V gene has CDR1 SQVTM and CDR2 ANQGSEA. Trimming took off 5 bases at V and 2 bases at J, with 7 bases between the two ends.

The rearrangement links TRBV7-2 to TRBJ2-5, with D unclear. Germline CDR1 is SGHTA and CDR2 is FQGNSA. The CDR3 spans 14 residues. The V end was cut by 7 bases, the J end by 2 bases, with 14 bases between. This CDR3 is CASTPRVTQETQYF. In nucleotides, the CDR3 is TGTGCCAGCACCCCCCGGGTGACTCAAGAGACCCAGTACTTC.

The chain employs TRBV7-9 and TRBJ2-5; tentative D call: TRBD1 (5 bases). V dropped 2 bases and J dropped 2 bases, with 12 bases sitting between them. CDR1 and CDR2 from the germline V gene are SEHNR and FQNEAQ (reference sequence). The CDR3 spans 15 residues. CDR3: CASSLRAGQQETQYF. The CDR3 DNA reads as TGTGCCAGCAGCTTAAGGGCAGGGCAGCAAGAGACCCAGTACTTC.

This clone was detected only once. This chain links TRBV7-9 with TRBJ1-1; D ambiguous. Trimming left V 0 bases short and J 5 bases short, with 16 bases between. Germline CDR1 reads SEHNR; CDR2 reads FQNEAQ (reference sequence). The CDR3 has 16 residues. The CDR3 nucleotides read TGTGCCAGCAGCTTAGCCTGGGAAGTGCAGCGGACTGAAGCTTTCTTT. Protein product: CASSLAWEVQRTEAFF.

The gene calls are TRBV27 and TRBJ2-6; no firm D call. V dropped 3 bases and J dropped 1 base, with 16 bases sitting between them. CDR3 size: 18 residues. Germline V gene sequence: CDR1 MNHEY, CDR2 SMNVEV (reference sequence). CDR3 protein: CASSLKQTAFSGANVLTF. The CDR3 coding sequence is TGTGCCAGCAGTTTGAAGCAGACTGCGTTTTCTGGGGCCAACGTCCTGACTTTC. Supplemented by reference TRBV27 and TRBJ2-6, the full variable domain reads EAQVTQNPRYLITVTGKKLTVTCSQNMNHEYMSWYRQDPGLGLRQIYYSMNVEVTDKGDVPEGYKVSRKEKRNFPLILESPSPNQTSLYFCASSLKQTAFSGANVLTFGAGSRLTVL.

The CDR3 region is CASRGGRNTGELFF. The CDR3 nucleotides read TGTGCCAGCAGAGGGGGTCGGAACACCGGGGAGCTGTTTTTT. V usage is TRBV2 and J usage is TRBJ2-2; D may be TRBD1 (6 bases). The CDR3 spans 14 residues. Germline V CDR1 and CDR2: SNHLY, FYNNEI. V dropped 6 bases and J dropped 1 base, with 9 bases sitting between them.

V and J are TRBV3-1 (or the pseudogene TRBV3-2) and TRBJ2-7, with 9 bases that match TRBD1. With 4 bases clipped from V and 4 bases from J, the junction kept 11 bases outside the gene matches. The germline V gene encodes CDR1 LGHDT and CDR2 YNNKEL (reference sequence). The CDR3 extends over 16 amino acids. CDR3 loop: CASSPGTGRTQYEQYF. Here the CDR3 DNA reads TGTGCCAGCAGCCCCGGGACAGGGAGAACCCAATACGAGCAGTACTTC.

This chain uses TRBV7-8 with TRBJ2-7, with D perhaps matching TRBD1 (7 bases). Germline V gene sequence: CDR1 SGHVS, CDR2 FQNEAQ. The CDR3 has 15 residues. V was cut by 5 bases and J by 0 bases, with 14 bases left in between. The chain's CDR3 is CASSTTQGGSYEQYF. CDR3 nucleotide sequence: TGTGCCAGCAGCACCACCCAGGGGGGCTCCTACGAGCAGTACTTC.

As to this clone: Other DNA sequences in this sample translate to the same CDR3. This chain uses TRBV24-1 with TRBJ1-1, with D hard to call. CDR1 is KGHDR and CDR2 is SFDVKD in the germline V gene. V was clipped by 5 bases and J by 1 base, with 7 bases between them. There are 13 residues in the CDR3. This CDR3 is CATSGGSNTEAFF. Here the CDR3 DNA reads TGTGCCACCAGTGGAGGTTCGAACACTGAAGCTTTCTTT.

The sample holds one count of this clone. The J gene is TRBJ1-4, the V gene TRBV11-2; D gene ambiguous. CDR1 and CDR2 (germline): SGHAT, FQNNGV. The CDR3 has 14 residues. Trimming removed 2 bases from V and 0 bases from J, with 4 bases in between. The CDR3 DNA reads TGTGCCAGCAGCTTAAGCACAACTAATGAAAAACTGTTTTTT. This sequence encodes CASSLSTTNEKLFF.

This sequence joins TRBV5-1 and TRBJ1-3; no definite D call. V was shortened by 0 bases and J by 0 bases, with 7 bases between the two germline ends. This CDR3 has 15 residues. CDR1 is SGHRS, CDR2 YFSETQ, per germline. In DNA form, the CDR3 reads TGCGCCAGCAGCTTGGAGGAGAACTCTGGAAACACCATATATTTT. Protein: CASSLEENSGNTIYF. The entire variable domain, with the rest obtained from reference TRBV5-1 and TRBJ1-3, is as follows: KAGVTQTPRYLIKTRGQQVTLSCSPISGHRSVSWYQQTPGQGLQFLFEYFSETQRNKGNFPGRFSGRQFSNSRSEMNVSTLELGDSALYLCASSLEENSGNTIYFGEGSWLTVV.

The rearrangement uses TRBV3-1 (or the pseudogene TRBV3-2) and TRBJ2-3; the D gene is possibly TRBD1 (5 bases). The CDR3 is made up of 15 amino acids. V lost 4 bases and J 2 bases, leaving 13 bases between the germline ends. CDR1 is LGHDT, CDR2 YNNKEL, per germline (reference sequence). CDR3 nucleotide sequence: TGTGCCAGCAGCCCCTGGGGCCCTACCACAGATACGCAGTATTTT. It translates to CASSPWGPTTDTQYF.

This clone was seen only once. This CDR3 reads CASSTQTGYEQYF. CDR3 DNA sequence: TGTGCCAGCAGCACGCAGACAGGGTACGAGCAGTACTTC. The chain has TRBV7-2 and TRBJ2-7; 7 bases fit TRBD1. With V trimmed by 5 bases and J by 4 bases, 5 bases remained unmatched. Germline V lookup: CDR1 SGHTA, CDR2 FQGNSA. This CDR3 has 13 amino acids.

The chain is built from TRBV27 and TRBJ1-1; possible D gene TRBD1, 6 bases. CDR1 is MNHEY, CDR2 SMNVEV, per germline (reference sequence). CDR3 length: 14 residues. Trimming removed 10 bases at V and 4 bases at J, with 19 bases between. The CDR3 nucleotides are TGTGCCACCCACAAGGGGGAACATCGCACTGAAGCTTTCTTT. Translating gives CATHKGEHRTEAFF.

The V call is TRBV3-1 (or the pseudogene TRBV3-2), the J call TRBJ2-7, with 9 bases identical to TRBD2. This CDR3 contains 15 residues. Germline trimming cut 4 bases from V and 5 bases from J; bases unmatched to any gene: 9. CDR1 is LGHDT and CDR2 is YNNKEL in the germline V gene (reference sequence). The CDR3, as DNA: TGTGCCAGCAGCCCGACCGCTAGCGGGACGGACGAGCAGTACTTC. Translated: CASSPTASGTDEQYF.

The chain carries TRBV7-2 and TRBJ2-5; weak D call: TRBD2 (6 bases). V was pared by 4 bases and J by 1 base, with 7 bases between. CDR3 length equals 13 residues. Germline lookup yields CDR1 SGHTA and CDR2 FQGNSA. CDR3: CASSWRGQETQYF. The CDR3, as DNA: TGTGCCAGCAGCTGGCGGGGCCAAGAGACCCAGTACTTC.

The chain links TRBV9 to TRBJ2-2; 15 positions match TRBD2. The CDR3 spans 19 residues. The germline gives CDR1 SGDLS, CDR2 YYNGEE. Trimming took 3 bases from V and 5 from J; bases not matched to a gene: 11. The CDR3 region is CASSDSPGLAGGLTGELFF. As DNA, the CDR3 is TGTGCCAGCAGCGATTCCCCGGGACTAGCGGGGGGCTTGACCGGGGAGCTGTTTTTT.

Here the CDR3 DNA reads TGTGCCAGTAGTATTGGGAGGGGCGAAAGGGGCTACACCTTC. Translating gives CASSIGRGERGYTF. The chain is built from TRBV19 and TRBJ1-2, with D maybe TRBD1 (5 bases). This CDR3 contains 14 residues. V was trimmed by 3 bases and J by 8 bases, leaving 16 bases between them. Germline V gene lookup returns CDR1 LNHDA and CDR2 SQIVND (reference sequence).

The CDR3 region is CASSFSTSGLDEQYF. The CDR3 DNA is TGTGCCAGCAGTTTCTCGACTAGCGGCTTGGACGAGCAGTACTTC. The J gene is TRBJ2-7, the V gene TRBV27; 9 nucleotides match TRBD2. After removal of 3 bases from V and 5 bases from J, the junction contained 8 bases not matched to a gene. Germline V gives CDR1 MNHEY, CDR2 SMNVEV (reference sequence). The length of the CDR3 is 15 residues.

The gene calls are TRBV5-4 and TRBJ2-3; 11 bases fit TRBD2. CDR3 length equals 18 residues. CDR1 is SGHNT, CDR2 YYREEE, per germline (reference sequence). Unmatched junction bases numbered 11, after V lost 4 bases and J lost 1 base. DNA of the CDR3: TGTGCCAGCAGCCCCCGGGCTAGCGGGGGGCCTGGCACAGATACGCAGTATTTT. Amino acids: CASSPRASGGPGTDTQYF.

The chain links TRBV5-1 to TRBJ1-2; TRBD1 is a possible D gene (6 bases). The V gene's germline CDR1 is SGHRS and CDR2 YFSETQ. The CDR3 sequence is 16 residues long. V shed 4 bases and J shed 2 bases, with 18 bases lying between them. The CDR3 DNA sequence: TGCGCCAGCAGCCCCGACAACGACAGGAAGAACTATGGCTACACCTTC. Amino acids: CASSPDNDRKNYGYTF. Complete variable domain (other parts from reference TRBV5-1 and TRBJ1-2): KAGVTQTPRYLIKTRGQQVTLSCSPISGHRSVSWYQQTPGQGLQFLFEYFSETQRNKGNFPGRFSGRQFSNSRSEMNVSTLELGDSALYLCASSPDNDRKNYGYTFGSGTRLTVV.